Below, 32 T cell receptor beta chains from the same sample are listed, as sequenced in a study of blood T cell repertoires in COVID-19. The repertoire was sequenced with immunoSEQ multiplex PCR; TCRdb's copy has only in-frame clones and lacks some. The table records about 250,000 clones, about 89% of them present only once. Sequencing was carried out using peripheral blood. The source of these receptors is a woman in her fifties or sixties who had recovered from COVID-19.

The chain combines TRBV5-5 with TRBJ1-2, with a weak D call TRBD1 (6 bases). The germline V gene has CDR1 SGHKS and CDR2 YYEKEE (reference sequence). The CDR3 is 14 amino acids. The V end was cut by 4 bases, the J end by 9 bases, with 19 bases between. The CDR3, as DNA: TGTGCCAGCAGCCTAACAGGGTCGAATGGACGCTACACCTTC. Its protein is CASSLTGSNGRYTF.

The V and J genes are TRBV2 and TRBJ2-5, with 9 positions matching TRBD2. The germline V gene has CDR1 SNHLY and CDR2 FYNNEI. The V and J ends lost 7 bases and 3 bases, in that order; junction bases with no gene match: 6. CDR3 length equals 14 residues. CDR3 amino acids: CASMLGLAEETQYF. The CDR3 DNA reads TGTGCCAGCATGTTGGGACTAGCCGAAGAGACCCAGTACTTC. Looking up the rest from reference TRBV2 and TRBJ2-5 gives the full variable domain: EPEVTQTPSHQVTQMGQEVILRCVPISNHLYFYWYRQILGQKVEFLVSFYNNEISEKSEIFDDQFSVERPDGSNFTLKIRSTKLEDSAMYFCASMLGLAEETQYFGPGTRLLVL.

The rearrangement uses TRBV7-3 and TRBJ2-3, with 7 bases that match TRBD2. V was clipped by 1 base and J by 3 bases; unmatched bases: 10. Looked up from germline, CDR1 is SGHTA and CDR2 is FQGTGA. This CDR3 is built from 17 residues. CDR3 amino acids: CASSLIGGGRGTDTQYF. CDR3 DNA: TGTGCCAGCAGCTTAATCGGCGGGGGTAGGGGAACAGATACGCAGTATTTT. The full variable domain, in which reference TRBV7-3 and TRBJ2-3 provide the parts outside the CDR3, is GAGVSQTPSNKVTEKGKYVELRCDPISGHTALYWYRQSLGQGPEFLIYFQGTGAADDSGLPNDRFFAVRPEGSVSTLKIQRTERGDSAVYLCASSLIGGGRGTDTQYFGPGTRLTVL.

This clone is a singleton in its sample. The chain couples TRBV10-2 to TRBJ1-3, with D tentatively TRBD1 (6 bases). With 6 bases removed from V and 0 bases from J, the gap between germline ends came to 15 bases. Germline assignment: CDR1 WSHSY and CDR2 SAAADI. The length of the CDR3 is 16 residues. DNA of the CDR3: TGCGCCAGCAGAGGAACAGGGACCCTCTCTGGAAACACCATATATTTT. Amino acid sequence: CASRGTGTLSGNTIYF.

The chain couples TRBV28 to TRBJ1-1; perhaps TRBD1 as D (6 bases). This CDR3 has 14 amino acids. The germline CDR1 and CDR2 sequences are MDHEN and SYDVKM. Trimming removed 5 bases at V and 4 bases at J, with 14 bases between. CDR3 protein: CASSPNRVGTEAFF. Here the CDR3 DNA reads TGTGCCAGCAGTCCGAACAGGGTAGGCACTGAAGCTTTCTTT. Filled out from reference TRBV28 and TRBJ1-1, the complete variable domain reads DVKVTQSSRYLVKRTGEKVFLECVQDMDHENMFWYRQDPGLGLRLIYFSYDVKMKEKGDIPEGYSVSREKKERFSLILESASTNQTSMYLCASSPNRVGTEAFFGQGTRLTVV.

The gene calls are TRBV18 and TRBJ2-5; D possibly corresponds to TRBD2 (5 bases). The CDR3 sequence is 12 residues long. V was pared by 0 bases and J by 7 bases, with 6 bases between. Germline V gene data show CDR1 as KGHSH and CDR2 as LQKENI. CDR3 sequence: CASSPPAGTQYF. The CDR3 bases are TGTGCCAGCTCACCACCTGCGGGGACCCAGTACTTC.

The chain joins TRBV10-3 to TRBJ2-7; 8 bases are shared with TRBD2. The CDR3 is made up of 14 amino acids. CDR1 and CDR2 (germline): ENHRY, SYGVKD. Trimming removed 8 bases from V and 4 bases from J; junction bases left unmatched: 10. The CDR3 coding sequence is TGTGCCATCGGGAGGGCGGGGGGCGAATACGAGCAGTACTTC. Translated: CAIGRAGGEYEQYF.

This rearrangement joins TRBV14 to TRBJ2-7; perhaps TRBD1 as D (5 bases). Germline V lookup: CDR1 SGHDN, CDR2 FVKESK. This CDR3 spans 14 amino acids. Deletions cut 3 bases from V and 3 bases from J, with 12 bases between. CDR3 DNA: TGTGCCAGCAGCCAGGGGCAGGGCTACTACGAGCAGTACTTC. Amino acids: CASSQGQGYYEQYF.

The chain is built from TRBV7-9 and TRBJ1-2; the match to TRBD1 covers 7 bases. Per germline, CDR1 SEHNR and CDR2 FQNEAQ (reference sequence). The CDR3 consists of 14 residues. V lost 8 bases, J lost 6 bases, and 12 bases stayed unmatched. In DNA form, the CDR3 reads TGTGCCAGCGTCTCAGGGACAGCCTTGGATGGCTACACCTTC. It encodes CASVSGTALDGYTF.

J is TRBJ2-1 and V is TRBV5-1; tentatively, D is TRBD1 (6 bases). Germline CDR1 reads SGHRS; CDR2 reads YFSETQ. V lost 0 bases, J lost 9 bases, and 10 bases lay in between. The CDR3 covers 13 residues. The DNA of the CDR3 is TGCGCCAGCAGCTTGGATGGGGGCGGTGAGCAGTTCTTC. It encodes CASSLDGGGEQFF.

The CDR3 nucleotides read TGTGCCAGTAGTATAGTGCCCAGCCAAGAGACCCAGTACTTC. Its translation is CASSIVPSQETQYF. V is TRBV19 and J is TRBJ2-5; D is unclear. The length of the CDR3 is 14 residues. V shed 1 base and J shed 1 base, with 7 bases lying between them. From germline, CDR1 is LNHDA and CDR2 SQIVND (reference sequence).

V is TRBV6-1 and J is TRBJ1-1, with 8 bases lining up with TRBD1. The CDR3 runs to 16 residues. Germline lookup yields CDR1 MNHNS and CDR2 SASEGT. The J segment lost 2 bases and the V segment lost 4 bases, leaving 9 bases of the junction unmatched. The CDR3 nucleotides read TGTGCCAGCAGTGCACAACCGGGGACAGGCAACACTGAAGCTTTCTTT. Translated: CASSAQPGTGNTEAFF.

The chain has TRBV3-1 (or the pseudogene TRBV3-2) and TRBJ2-3; no reliable D call. From germline, CDR1 is LGHDT and CDR2 YNNKEL (reference sequence). There are 13 residues in the CDR3. V was clipped by 1 base and J by 6 bases, with 8 bases between them. CDR3 loop: CASSQGPFDTQYF. Written as DNA, the CDR3 is TGTGCCAGCAGCCAAGGGCCCTTCGATACGCAGTATTTT.

The chain couples TRBV5-1 to TRBJ2-7; D possibly corresponds to TRBD1 (6 bases). Trimming removed 0 bases at V and 3 bases at J, with 16 bases between. The germline CDR1 and CDR2 sequences are SGHRS and YFSETQ. The CDR3 extends over 16 amino acids. The DNA for the CDR3 is TGCGCCAGCAGCTTGGCCCAGGGCTCACAGGGCTACGAGCAGTACTTC. Translating gives CASSLAQGSQGYEQYF.

V gene TRBV28 combines with J gene TRBJ2-3; D remains unclear. Between the trimmed V and J ends, which lost 5 bases and 2 bases, there was a span of 5 bases. This CDR3 contains 12 residues. The germline V gene encodes CDR1 MDHEN and CDR2 SYDVKM. CDR3 loop: CASSVLTDTQYF. The CDR3 DNA is TGTGCCAGCAGTGTACTCACAGATACGCAGTATTTT.

This clone was recorded once. The chain joins TRBV7-2 to TRBJ2-7; a possible D gene is TRBD1 (6 bases). The ends were cut back, 4 bases at V and 0 bases at J, with 13 bases in the middle. Germline CDR1 SGHTA, CDR2 FQGNSA. CDR3 length: 15 amino acids. The CDR3 DNA is TGTGCCAGCAGCTCAGCCTCGACAGGCTCCTACGAGCAGTACTTC. This sequence encodes CASSSASTGSYEQYF.

V is TRBV28 and J is TRBJ2-2; 8 nucleotides match TRBD1. Losses at the gene ends were 3 bases for V and 5 bases for J; bases not matched to a gene: 8. The CDR3 covers 16 residues. CDR1 is MDHEN, CDR2 SYDVKM, per germline. The CDR3, as DNA: TGTGCCAGCAGTTTTAGAGTGGGGGACAGGACCGGGGAGCTGTTTTTT. Translating it yields CASSFRVGDRTGELFF.

This clone was recorded only once. The chain employs TRBV28 and TRBJ2-7, with D possibly TRBD2 on 6 matching bases. The germline gives CDR1 MDHEN, CDR2 SYDVKM. This CDR3 contains 15 residues. Trimming cost V 3 bases and J 1 base, with 13 bases left between them. CDR3 DNA: TGTGCCAGCAGTTTTCCCGGAGGGCCGTCCTACGAGCAGTACTTC. Translated, it gives CASSFPGGPSYEQYF. Combining the CDR3 with reference TRBV28 and TRBJ2-7 gives the whole variable domain DVKVTQSSRYLVKRTGEKVFLECVQDMDHENMFWYRQDPGLGLRLIYFSYDVKMKEKGDIPEGYSVSREKKERFSLILESASTNQTSMYLCASSFPGGPSYEQYFGPGTRLTVT.

This chain uses TRBV5-6 with TRBJ1-1; possibly TRBD1 for D (5 bases). The CDR3 runs 12 residues. The ends were cut back, 3 bases at V and 6 bases at J, with 9 bases in the middle. From germline, CDR1 is SGHDT and CDR2 YYEEEE. This CDR3 reads CASSWEGSEAFF. The CDR3 DNA follows: TGTGCCAGCAGCTGGGAGGGGTCTGAAGCTTTCTTT.

This clone has only a few counts. The rearrangement uses TRBV3-1 (or the pseudogene TRBV3-2) and TRBJ2-2, with no clear D. Trimming pared 0 bases from V and 3 bases from J, leaving 5 bases between. The germline gives CDR1 LGHDT, CDR2 YNNKEL (reference sequence). The length of the CDR3 is 14 residues. In nucleotides, the CDR3 is TGTGCCAGCAGCCAAGATATGTACACCGGGGAGCTGTTTTTT. Encoded protein: CASSQDMYTGELFF.

This clone was detected only a few times. The chain joins TRBV19 to TRBJ2-7; D is perhaps TRBD1 (5 bases). The CDR3 is 19 residues long. The V and J ends lost 1 base and 4 bases respectively, with 26 bases between them. The germline CDR1 and CDR2 sequences are LNHDA and SQIVND (reference sequence). The CDR3 is CASSIALPGRVGKRYEQYF. CDR3 nucleotide sequence: TGTGCCAGTAGTATAGCCCTCCCCGGCAGGGTAGGGAAAAGATACGAGCAGTACTTC.

The CDR3 protein is CASSDIFPGELFF. The CDR3 DNA follows: TGTGCCAGCAGTGATATTTTCCCCGGGGAGCTGTTTTTT. The chain carries TRBV2 and TRBJ2-2; D is uncertain. Germline V gene data show CDR1 as SNHLY and CDR2 as FYNNEI. The CDR3 is made up of 13 amino acids. The ends were cut back, 3 bases at V and 6 bases at J, with 8 bases in the middle.

The V gene is TRBV19, the J gene TRBJ2-2, with 9 bases identical to TRBD1. Germline CDR1 reads LNHDA; CDR2 reads SQIVND (reference sequence). The CDR3 has 15 residues. The junction had 5 bases not matched to a gene; V was cut back by 8 bases and J by 1 base. This CDR3 is CASFRDRENTGELFF. DNA for the CDR3: TGTGCCAGTTTCCGGGACAGGGAGAACACCGGGGAGCTGTTTTTT.

The chain carries TRBV5-1 and TRBJ1-5; TRBD1 aligns across 8 bases. The V and J ends lost 4 bases and 6 bases, in that order; junction bases with no gene match: 6. Germline lookup yields CDR1 SGHRS and CDR2 YFSETQ. The CDR3 sequence is 14 residues long. The CDR3 reads CASSPDRGSQPQHF. The CDR3 DNA is TGCGCCAGCAGCCCTGACAGGGGAAGTCAGCCCCAGCATTTT. Together with reference TRBV5-1 and TRBJ1-5, the CDR3 gives the full variable domain: KAGVTQTPRYLIKTRGQQVTLSCSPISGHRSVSWYQQTPGQGLQFLFEYFSETQRNKGNFPGRFSGRQFSNSRSEMNVSTLELGDSALYLCASSPDRGSQPQHFGDGTRLSIL.

The rearrangement joins TRBV6-2 or TRBV6-3 to TRBJ1-5, with D perhaps matching TRBD1 (5 bases). V lost 0 bases, J lost 4 bases, and 7 bases lay in between. Germline loops: CDR1 MNHEY, CDR2 SVGEGT. The CDR3 is 14 amino acids. Here the CDR3 DNA reads TGTGCCAGCAGTTACTCGGGGGGAAATCAGCCCCAGCATTTT. Amino acids: CASSYSGGNQPQHF.

The V call is TRBV6-6, the J call TRBJ2-7, with D perhaps TRBD1 (5 bases). Trimming pared 7 bases from V and 7 bases from J, leaving 17 bases between. Germline CDR1 MNHNY, CDR2 SVGAGI (reference sequence). This CDR3 is 13 amino acids long. This chain's CDR3 is CASNQGSSPEQYF. In DNA form, the CDR3 reads TGTGCCAGCAACCAGGGATCGTCCCCTGAGCAGTACTTC.

The chain carries TRBV6-5 and TRBJ2-2; 8 nucleotides agree with TRBD2. CDR3 length: 14 amino acids. The germline V gene encodes CDR1 MNHEY and CDR2 SVGAGI. V trimming: 8 bases; J trimming: 6 bases; junction bases outside the gene matches: 8. The CDR3 coding sequence is TGTGCCAGCGGGAGTAGCGGGGCCTCCGGGGAGCTGTTTTTT. This codes for CASGSSGASGELFF.

J is TRBJ2-7 and V is TRBV5-1; D perhaps matches TRBD2 (7 bases). Germline CDR1 is SGHRS and CDR2 is YFSETQ. The CDR3 has 19 amino acids. Trimming left V 0 bases short and J 0 bases short, with 22 bases between. CDR3 protein: CASSLGFRGAEPSSYEQYF. CDR3 coding DNA: TGCGCCAGCAGCTTGGGATTTCGGGGGGCCGAACCGAGCTCCTACGAGCAGTACTTC.

The chain has TRBV12-3 or TRBV12-4 and TRBJ1-5; D is undetermined. This CDR3 spans 13 amino acids. Trimming took off 5 bases at V and 9 bases at J, with 14 bases between the two ends. Here the CDR3 DNA reads TGTGCCAGCAGTAACGGACTAGGAGGGCCCCAGCATTTT. It yields the protein CASSNGLGGPQHF.

The chain combines TRBV7-2 with TRBJ2-7; D gene uncertain. Trimming shortened V by 0 bases and J by 5 bases, and 2 bases separated the two germline ends. Looked up from germline, CDR1 is SGHTA and CDR2 is FQGNSA. This CDR3 is 11 amino acids long. The CDR3 loop is CASSLANEQYF. In nucleotides, the CDR3 is TGTGCCAGCAGCTTAGCTAACGAGCAGTACTTC.

This clone was observed once. The genes are TRBV7-6 and TRBJ2-7, with D maybe TRBD1 (6 bases). V lost 1 base and J 7 bases, leaving 20 bases between the germline ends. CDR1 and CDR2 (germline): SGHVS, FNYEAQ. The CDR3 consists of 16 residues. CDR3 nucleotides: TGTGCCAGCAGCTTAGGATTACAGGGCATTTCGGGGGAGCAGTACTTC. It codes for CASSLGLQGISGEQYF.

The chain couples TRBV3-1 (or the pseudogene TRBV3-2) to TRBJ1-2; 7 bases line up with TRBD1. The CDR3 is made up of 16 amino acids. Germline V gene lookup returns CDR1 LGHDT and CDR2 YNNKEL (reference sequence). The ends lost 0 bases at V and 7 bases at J; junction bases unmatched: 11. CDR3 nucleotides: TGTGCCAGCAGCCAAGAAATGGGAGACAGGGTCGGTGGCTACACCTTC. It specifies CASSQEMGDRVGGYTF.